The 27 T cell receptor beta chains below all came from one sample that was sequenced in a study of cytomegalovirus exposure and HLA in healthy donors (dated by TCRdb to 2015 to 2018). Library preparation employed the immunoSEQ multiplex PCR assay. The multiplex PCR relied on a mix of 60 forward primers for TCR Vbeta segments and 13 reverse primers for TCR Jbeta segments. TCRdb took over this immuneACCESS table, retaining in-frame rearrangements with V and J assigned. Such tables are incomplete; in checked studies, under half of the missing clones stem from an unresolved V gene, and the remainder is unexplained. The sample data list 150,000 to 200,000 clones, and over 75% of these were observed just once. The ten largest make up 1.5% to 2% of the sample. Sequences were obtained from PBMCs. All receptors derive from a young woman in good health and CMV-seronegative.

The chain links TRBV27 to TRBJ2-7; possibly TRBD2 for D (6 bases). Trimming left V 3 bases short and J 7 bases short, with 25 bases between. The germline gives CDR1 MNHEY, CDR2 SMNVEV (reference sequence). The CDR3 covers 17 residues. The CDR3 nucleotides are TGTGCCAGCAGTTTGGTCCTGCCTAACGGGAGCCTTTGGGAGCAGTACTTC. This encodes CASSLVLPNGSLWEQYF.

CDR3 in amino acids: CASREFGEQFF. The CDR3 DNA reads as TGCGCCAGCAGGGAATTCGGGGAGCAGTTCTTC. The chain links TRBV5-1 to TRBJ2-1; D call uncertain. The CDR3 covers 11 residues. The germline V and J ends were trimmed by 5 bases and 10 bases, with 10 bases remaining between them. Per germline, CDR1 SGHRS and CDR2 YFSETQ.

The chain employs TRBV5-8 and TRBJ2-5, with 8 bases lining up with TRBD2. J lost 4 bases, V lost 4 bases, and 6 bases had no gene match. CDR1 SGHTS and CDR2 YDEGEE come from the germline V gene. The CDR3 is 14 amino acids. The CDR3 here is CASSQTSARETQYF. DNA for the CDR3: TGTGCCAGCAGCCAGACTAGCGCGCGAGAGACCCAGTACTTC.

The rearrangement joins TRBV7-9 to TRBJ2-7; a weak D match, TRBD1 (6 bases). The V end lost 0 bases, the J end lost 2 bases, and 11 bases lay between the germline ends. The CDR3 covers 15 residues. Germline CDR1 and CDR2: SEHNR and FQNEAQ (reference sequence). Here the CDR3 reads CASSLAQGYPYEQYF. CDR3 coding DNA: TGTGCCAGCAGCTTAGCGCAGGGGTACCCCTACGAGCAGTACTTC.

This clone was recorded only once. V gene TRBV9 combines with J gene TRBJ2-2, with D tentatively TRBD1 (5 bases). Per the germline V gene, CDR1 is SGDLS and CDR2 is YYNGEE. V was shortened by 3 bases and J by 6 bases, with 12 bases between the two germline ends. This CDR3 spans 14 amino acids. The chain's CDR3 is CASSDSGWAGELFF. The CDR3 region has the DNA TGTGCCAGCAGCGATTCAGGGTGGGCCGGGGAGCTGTTTTTT.

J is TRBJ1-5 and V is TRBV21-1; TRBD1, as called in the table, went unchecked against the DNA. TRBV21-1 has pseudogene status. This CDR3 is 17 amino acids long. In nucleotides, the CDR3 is TGTGCCAGCAACGCCGAATTTGACAGGGTGGTCAATCAGCCCCAGCATTTT. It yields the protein CASNAEFDRVVNQPQHF.

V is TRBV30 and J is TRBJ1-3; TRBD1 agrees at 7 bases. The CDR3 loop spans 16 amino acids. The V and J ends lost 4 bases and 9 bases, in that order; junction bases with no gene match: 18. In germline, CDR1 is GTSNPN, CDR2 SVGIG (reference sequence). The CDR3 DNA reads TGTGCCTGGATCCCGGGACAGCCAGCTCGATGGGCCACCATATATTTT. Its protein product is CAWIPGQPARWATIYF.

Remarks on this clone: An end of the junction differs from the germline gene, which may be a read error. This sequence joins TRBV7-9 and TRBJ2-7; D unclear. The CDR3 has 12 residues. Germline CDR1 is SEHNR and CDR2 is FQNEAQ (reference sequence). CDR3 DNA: TGTTCCAGCAGCGCCACAGTTAACGAGCAGTACTTC. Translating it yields CSSSATVNEQYF.

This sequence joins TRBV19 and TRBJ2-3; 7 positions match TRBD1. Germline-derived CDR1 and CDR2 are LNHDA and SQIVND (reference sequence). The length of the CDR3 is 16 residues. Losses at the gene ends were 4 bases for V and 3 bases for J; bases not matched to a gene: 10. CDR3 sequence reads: CASSTDRESLTDTQYF. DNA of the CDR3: TGTGCCAGTAGTACCGACAGGGAGAGTCTGACAGATACGCAGTATTTT. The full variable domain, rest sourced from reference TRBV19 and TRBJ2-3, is DGGITQSPKYLFRKEGQNVTLSCEQNLNHDAMYWYRQDPGQGLRLIYYSQIVNDFQKGDIAEGYSVSREKKESFPLTVTSAQKNPTAFYLCASSTDRESLTDTQYFGPGTRLTVL.

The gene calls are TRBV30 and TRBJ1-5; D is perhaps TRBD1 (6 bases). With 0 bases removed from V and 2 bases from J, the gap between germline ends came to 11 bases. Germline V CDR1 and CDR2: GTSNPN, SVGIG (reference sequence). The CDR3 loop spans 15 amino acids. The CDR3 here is CAWSVGGRGNQPQHF. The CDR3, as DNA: TGTGCCTGGAGTGTAGGGGGGAGGGGCAATCAGCCCCAGCATTTT.

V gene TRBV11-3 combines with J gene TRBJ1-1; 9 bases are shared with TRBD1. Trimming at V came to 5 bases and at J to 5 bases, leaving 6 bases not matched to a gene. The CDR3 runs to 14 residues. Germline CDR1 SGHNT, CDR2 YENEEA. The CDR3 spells CASSAQGAVTEAFF. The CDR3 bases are TGTGCCAGCAGCGCACAGGGGGCCGTTACTGAAGCTTTCTTT.

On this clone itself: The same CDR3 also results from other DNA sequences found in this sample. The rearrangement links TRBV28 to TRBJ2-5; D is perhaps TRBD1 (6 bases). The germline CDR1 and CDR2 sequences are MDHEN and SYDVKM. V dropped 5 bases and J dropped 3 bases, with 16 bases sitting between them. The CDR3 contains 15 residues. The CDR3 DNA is TGTGCCAGCAGTCTGCTGGACAGTGCTAAAGAGACCCAGTACTTC. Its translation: CASSLLDSAKETQYF. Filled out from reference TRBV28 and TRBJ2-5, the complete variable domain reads DVKVTQSSRYLVKRTGEKVFLECVQDMDHENMFWYRQDPGLGLRLIYFSYDVKMKEKGDIPEGYSVSREKKERFSLILESASTNQTSMYLCASSLLDSAKETQYFGPGTRLLVL.

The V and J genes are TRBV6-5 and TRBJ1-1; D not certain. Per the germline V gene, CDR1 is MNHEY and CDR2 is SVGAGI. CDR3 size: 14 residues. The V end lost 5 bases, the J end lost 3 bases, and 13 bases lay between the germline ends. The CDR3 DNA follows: TGTGCCAGCAGTCGACACATCCCAGACACTGAAGCTTTCTTT. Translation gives CASSRHIPDTEAFF.

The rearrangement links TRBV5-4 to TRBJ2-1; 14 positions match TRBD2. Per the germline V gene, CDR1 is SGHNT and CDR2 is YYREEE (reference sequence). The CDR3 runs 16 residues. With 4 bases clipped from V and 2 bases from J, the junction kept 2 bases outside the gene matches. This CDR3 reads CASSPGLAGAYNEQFF. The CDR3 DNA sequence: TGTGCCAGCAGCCCGGGACTAGCGGGAGCCTACAATGAGCAGTTCTTC. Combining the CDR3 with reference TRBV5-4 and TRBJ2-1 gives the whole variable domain ETGVTQSPTHLIKTRGQQVTLRCSSQSGHNTVSWYQQALGQGPQFIFQYYREEENGRGNFPPRFSGLQFPNYSSELNVNALELDDSALYLCASSPGLAGAYNEQFFGPGTRLTVL.

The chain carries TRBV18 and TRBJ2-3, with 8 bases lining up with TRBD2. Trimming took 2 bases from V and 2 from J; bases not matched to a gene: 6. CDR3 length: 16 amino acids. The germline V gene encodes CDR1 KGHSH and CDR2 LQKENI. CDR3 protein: CASSPVVSGDTDTQYF. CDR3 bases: TGTGCCAGCTCACCAGTCGTTAGCGGGGACACAGATACGCAGTATTTT.

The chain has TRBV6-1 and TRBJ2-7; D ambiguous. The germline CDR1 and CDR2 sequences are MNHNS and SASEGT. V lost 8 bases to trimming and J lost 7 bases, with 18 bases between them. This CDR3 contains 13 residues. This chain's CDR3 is CASVGYLALEQYF. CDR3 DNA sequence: TGTGCCAGCGTCGGGTATTTGGCTTTGGAGCAGTACTTC.

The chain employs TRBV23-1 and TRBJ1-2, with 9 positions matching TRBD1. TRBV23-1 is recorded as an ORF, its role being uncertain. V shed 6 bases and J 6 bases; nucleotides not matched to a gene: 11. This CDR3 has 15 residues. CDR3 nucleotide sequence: TGCGCCAGCAGGCCGGGACAGGGCTTATTTGATGGCTACACCTTC. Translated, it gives CASRPGQGLFDGYTF.

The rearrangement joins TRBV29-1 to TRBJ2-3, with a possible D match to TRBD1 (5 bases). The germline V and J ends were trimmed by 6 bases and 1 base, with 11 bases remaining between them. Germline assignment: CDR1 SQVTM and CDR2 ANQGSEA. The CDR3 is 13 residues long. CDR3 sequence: CSVTAGRTDTQYF. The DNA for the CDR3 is TGCAGCGTGACCGCAGGGCGCACAGATACGCAGTATTTT.

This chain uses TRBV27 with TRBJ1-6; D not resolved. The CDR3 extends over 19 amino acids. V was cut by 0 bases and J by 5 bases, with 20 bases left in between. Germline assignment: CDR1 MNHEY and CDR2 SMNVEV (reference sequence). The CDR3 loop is CASSLSRDSPGADNSPLHF. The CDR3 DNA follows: TGTGCCAGCAGTTTATCGCGCGATAGCCCTGGTGCCGATAATTCACCCCTCCACTTT.

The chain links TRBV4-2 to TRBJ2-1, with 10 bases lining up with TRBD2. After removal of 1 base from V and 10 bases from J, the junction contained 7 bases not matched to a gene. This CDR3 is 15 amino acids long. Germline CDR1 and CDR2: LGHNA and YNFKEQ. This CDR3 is CASSQALAGVREQFF. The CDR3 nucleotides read TGTGCCAGCAGCCAAGCGCTAGCGGGAGTAAGAGAGCAGTTCTTC.

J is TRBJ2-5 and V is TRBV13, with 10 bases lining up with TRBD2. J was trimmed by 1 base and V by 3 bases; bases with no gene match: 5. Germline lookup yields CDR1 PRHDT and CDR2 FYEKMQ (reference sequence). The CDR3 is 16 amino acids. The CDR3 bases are TGTGCCAGCAGCTTTCGGCTAGCGGGGGCCCAAGAGACCCAGTACTTC. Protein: CASSFRLAGAQETQYF.

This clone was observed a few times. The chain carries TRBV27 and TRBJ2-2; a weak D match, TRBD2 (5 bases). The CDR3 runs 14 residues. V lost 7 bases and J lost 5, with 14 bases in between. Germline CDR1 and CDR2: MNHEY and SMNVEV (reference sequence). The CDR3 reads CASTSPSGTGELFF. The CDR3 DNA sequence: TGTGCCAGCACTAGTCCCTCGGGGACCGGGGAGCTGTTTTTT.

In DNA, the CDR3 is TGTGCCAGCACTATTGCGGGGTTGGACACTGAAGCTTTCTTT. Its translation is CASTIAGLDTEAFF. The chain joins TRBV2 to TRBJ1-1; D remains ambiguous. Germline V gives CDR1 SNHLY, CDR2 FYNNEI. V was pared by 7 bases and J by 3 bases, with 15 bases between. CDR3 length: 14 residues.

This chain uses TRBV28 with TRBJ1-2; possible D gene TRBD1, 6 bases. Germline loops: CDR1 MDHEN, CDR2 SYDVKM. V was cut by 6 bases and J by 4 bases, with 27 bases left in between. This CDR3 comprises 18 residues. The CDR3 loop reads CASRRSGTSYLPLYGYTF. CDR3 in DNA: TGTGCCAGCAGGCGCTCCGGGACATCTTACCTACCCCTCTATGGCTACACCTTC.

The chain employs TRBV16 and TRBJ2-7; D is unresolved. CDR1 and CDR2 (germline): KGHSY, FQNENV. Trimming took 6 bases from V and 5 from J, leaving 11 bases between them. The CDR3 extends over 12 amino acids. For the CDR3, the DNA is TGTGCCAGCAGTCACCGGGTCCACGAGCAGTACTTC. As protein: CASSHRVHEQYF. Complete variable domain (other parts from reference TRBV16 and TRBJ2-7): GEEVAQTPKHLVRGEGQKAKLYCAPIKGHSYVFWYQQVLKNEFKFLISFQNENVFDETGMPKERFSAKCLPNSPCSLEIQATKLEDSAVYFCASSHRVHEQYFGPGTRLTVT.

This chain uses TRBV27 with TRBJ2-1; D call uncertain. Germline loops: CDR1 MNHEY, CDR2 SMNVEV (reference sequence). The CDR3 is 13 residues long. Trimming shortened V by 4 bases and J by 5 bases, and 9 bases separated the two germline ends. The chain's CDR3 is CASSYSLNNEQFF. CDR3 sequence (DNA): TGTGCCAGCAGTTACAGTTTAAACAATGAGCAGTTCTTC.

CDR3 region: CASSYSGESSYEQYF. CDR3 bases: TGTGCCAGTTCTTATAGCGGGGAAAGCTCCTACGAGCAGTACTTC. This chain connects TRBV19 to TRBJ2-5; 8 nucleotides agree with TRBD2. TRBJ2-7 explains the end of the DNA better; the J call may be wrong. CDR1 and CDR2 (germline): LNHDA, SQIVND (reference sequence). The CDR3 contains 15 residues.